This section outlines one T cell receptor (beta chain) sequence together with its context. The data originate from a study of Tregs in tolerant kidney transplant recipients. Profiled with immunoSEQ multiplex PCR; TCRdb holds only in-frame clones, not every one. Found here are tens of thousands of clones, roughly 93% of them singletons; the top ten hold roughly 1.7%. Trimming cost V 6 bases and J 2 bases; bases outside gene matches: 5. There are 14 residues in the CDR3. Germline CDR1 is MNHNY and CDR2 is SVGAGI (reference sequence). The nonmyeloablative bone marrow transplants came from related graft donors, with transient mixed chimerism.

This sequence originates from a human patient who received a combined kidney and bone marrow transplant. Certain T cells may be donor cells from the graft. This material consisted of CD4+ T cells from blood (PBMCs), taken 12 months after the transplant. This sequence joins TRBV6-6 and TRBJ2-7, with 9 bases matching TRBD1. The CDR3: CASRSGQGTYEQYF. The CDR3 DNA reads TGTGCCAGCAGATCGGGACAGGGAACCTACGAGCAGTACTTC.